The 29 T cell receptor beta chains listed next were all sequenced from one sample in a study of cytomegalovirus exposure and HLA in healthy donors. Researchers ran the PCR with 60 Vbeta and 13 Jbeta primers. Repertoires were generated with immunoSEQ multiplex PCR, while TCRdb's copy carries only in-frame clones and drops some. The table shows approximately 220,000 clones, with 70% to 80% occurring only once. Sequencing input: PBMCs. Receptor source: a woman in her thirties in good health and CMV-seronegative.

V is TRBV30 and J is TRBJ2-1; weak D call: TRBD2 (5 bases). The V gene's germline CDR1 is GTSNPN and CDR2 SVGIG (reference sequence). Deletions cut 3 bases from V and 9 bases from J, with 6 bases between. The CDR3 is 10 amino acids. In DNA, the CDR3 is TGTGCCTGGAGCCGGGGTGAGCAGTTCTTC. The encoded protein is CAWSRGEQFF.

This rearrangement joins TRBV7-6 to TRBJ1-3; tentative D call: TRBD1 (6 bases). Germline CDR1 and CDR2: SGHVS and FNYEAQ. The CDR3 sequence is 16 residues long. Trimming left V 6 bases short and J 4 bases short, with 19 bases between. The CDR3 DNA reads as TGTGCCAGCAGTCGGGGGGGCCAGCAAGGGGGAAACACCATATATTTT. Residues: CASSRGGQQGGNTIYF.

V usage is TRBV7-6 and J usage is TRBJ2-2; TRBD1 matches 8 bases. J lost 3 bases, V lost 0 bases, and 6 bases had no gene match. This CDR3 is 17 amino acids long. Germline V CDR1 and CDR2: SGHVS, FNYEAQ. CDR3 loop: CASSLASGQGYTGELFF. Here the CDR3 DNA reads TGTGCCAGCAGCTTAGCGTCCGGACAGGGCTACACCGGGGAGCTGTTTTTT.

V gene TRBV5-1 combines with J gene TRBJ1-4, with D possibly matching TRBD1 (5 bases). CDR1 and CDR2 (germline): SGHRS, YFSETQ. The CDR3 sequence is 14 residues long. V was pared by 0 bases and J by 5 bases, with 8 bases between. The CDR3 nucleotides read TGCGCCAGCAGCTTGGAGGGGCCCAATGAAAAACTGTTTTTT. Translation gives CASSLEGPNEKLFF.

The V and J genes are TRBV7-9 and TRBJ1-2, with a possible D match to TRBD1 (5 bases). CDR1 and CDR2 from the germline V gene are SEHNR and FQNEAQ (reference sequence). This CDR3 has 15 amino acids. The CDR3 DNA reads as TGTTCCGGCAGCGTATTCGGGGGAACTAACTATGGCTACACCTTC. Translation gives CSGSVFGGTNYGYTF.

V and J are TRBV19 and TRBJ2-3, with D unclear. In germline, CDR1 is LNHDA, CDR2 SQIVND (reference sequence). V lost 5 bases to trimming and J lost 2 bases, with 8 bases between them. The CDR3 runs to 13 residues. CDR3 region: CASSSVLTDTQYF. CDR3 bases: TGTGCCAGTAGTTCCGTACTCACAGATACGCAGTATTTT.

As DNA, the CDR3 is TGCGCCAGCAGCCGGGACAGGAAAATGAACACTGAAGCTTTCTTT. The encoded protein is CASSRDRKMNTEAFF. The gene calls are TRBV5-1 and TRBJ1-1; TRBD1 agrees at 8 bases. Germline loops: CDR1 SGHRS, CDR2 YFSETQ. This CDR3 is 15 amino acids long. Trimming removed 4 bases from V and 0 bases from J; junction bases left unmatched: 5.

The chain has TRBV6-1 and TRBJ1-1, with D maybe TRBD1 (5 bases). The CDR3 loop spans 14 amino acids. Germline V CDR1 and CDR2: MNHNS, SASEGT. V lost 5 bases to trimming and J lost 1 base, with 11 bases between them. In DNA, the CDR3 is TGTGCCAGCAGTACGGGACTCTCGAACACTGAAGCTTTCTTT. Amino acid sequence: CASSTGLSNTEAFF.

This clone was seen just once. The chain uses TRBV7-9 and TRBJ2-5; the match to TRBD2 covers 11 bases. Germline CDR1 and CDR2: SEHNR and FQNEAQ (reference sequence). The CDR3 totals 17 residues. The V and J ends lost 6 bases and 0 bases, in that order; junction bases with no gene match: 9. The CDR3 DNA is TGTGCCAGCAGTTCTAGCGGGGGGCCACCCGACCAAGAGACCCAGTACTTC. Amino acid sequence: CASSSSGGPPDQETQYF.

CDR3 in DNA: TGTGCCAGTAGTATAGACCCCAGGCCCGAGAATTCACCCCTCCACTTT. This codes for CASSIDPRPENSPLHF. The chain links TRBV19 to TRBJ1-6; no clear D gene. Trimming shortened V by 0 bases and J by 7 bases, and 13 bases separated the two germline ends. This CDR3 region has 16 residues. CDR1 and CDR2 from the germline V gene are LNHDA and SQIVND (reference sequence).

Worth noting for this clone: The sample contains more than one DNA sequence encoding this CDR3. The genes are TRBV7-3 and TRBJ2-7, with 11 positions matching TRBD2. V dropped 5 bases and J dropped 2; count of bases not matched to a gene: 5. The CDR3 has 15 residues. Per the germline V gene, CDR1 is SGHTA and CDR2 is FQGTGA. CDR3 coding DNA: TGTGCCAGCAGCGTTTTAGCGGGAGGGCCCTACGAGCAGTACTTC. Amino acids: CASSVLAGGPYEQYF. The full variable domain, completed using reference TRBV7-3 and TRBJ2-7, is GAGVSQTPSNKVTEKGKYVELRCDPISGHTALYWYRQSLGQGPEFLIYFQGTGAADDSGLPNDRFFAVRPEGSVSTLKIQRTERGDSAVYLCASSVLAGGPYEQYFGPGTRLTVT.

The CDR3 is CAISEGRGNTEAFF. CDR3 DNA: TGTGCCATCAGTGAGGGCAGGGGCAACACTGAAGCTTTCTTT. This sequence joins TRBV10-3 and TRBJ1-1, with D possibly being TRBD1 (6 bases). This CDR3 contains 14 residues. Germline CDR1 reads ENHRY; CDR2 reads SYGVKD. Between the trimmed V and J ends, which lost 2 bases and 2 bases, there was a span of 9 bases.

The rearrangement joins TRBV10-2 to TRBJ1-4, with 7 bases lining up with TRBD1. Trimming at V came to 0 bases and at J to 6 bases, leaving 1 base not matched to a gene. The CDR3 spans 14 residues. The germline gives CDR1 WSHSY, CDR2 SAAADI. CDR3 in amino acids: CASSESGTDEKLFF. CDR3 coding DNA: TGCGCCAGCAGTGAGTCTGGGACAGATGAAAAACTGTTTTTT.

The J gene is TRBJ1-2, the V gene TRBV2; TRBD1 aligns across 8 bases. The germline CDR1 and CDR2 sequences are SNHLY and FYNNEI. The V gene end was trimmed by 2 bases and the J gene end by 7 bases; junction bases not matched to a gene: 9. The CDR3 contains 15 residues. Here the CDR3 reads CASSELQGATSGYTF. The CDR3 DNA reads TGTGCCAGCAGTGAATTGCAGGGGGCGACGAGTGGCTACACCTTC.

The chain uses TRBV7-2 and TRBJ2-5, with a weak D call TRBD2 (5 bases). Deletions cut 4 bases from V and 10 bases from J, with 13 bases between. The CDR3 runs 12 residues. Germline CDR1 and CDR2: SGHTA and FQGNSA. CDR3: CASSSHLANQYF. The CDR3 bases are TGTGCCAGCAGCTCCCACTTAGCGAACCAGTACTTC.

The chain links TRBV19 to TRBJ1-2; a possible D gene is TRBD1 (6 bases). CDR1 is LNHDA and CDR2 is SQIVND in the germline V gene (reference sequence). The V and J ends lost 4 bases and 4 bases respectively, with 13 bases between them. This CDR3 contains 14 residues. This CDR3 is CASSNQGFSYGYTF. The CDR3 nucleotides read TGTGCCAGTAGTAATCAGGGGTTCAGCTATGGCTACACCTTC.

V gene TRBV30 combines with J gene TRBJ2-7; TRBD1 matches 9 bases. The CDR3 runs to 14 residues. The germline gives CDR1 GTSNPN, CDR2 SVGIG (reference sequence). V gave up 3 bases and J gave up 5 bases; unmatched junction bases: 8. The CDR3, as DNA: TGTGCCTGGAGGCTAGGGACAGGGCTGAACGAGCAGTACTTC. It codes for CAWRLGTGLNEQYF.

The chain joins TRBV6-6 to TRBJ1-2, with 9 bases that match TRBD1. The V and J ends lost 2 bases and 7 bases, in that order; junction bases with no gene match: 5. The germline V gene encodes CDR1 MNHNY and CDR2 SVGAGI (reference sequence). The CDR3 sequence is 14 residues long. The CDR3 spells CASSYTTGGGGYTF. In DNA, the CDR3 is TGTGCCAGCAGTTACACGACAGGGGGAGGTGGCTACACCTTC.

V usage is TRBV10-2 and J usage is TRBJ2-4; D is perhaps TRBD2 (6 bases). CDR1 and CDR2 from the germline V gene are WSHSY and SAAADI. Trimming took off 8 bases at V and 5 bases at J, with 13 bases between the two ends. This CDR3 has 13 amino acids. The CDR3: CASLPGLQNIQYF. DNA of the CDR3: TGCGCCAGCCTACCGGGACTCCAAAACATTCAGTACTTC.

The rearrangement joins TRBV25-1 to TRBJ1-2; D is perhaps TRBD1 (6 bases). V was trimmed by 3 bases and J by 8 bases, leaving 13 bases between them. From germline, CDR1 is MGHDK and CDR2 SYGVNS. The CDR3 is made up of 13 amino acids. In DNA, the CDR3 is TGTGCCAGCAGTGAGGGGGGGGCTCGGGGCTACACCTTC. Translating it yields CASSEGGARGYTF.

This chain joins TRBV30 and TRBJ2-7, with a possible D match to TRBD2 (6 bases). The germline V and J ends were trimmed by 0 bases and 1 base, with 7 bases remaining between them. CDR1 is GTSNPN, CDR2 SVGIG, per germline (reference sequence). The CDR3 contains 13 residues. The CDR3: CAWSVGGSYEQYF. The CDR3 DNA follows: TGTGCCTGGAGTGTGGGGGGATCCTACGAGCAGTACTTC.

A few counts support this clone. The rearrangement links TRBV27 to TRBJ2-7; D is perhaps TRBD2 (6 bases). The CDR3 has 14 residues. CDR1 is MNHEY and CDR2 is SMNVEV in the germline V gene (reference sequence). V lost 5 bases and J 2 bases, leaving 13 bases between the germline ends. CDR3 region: CASSPWDSAYEQYF. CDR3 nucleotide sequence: TGTGCCAGCAGTCCGTGGGACTCCGCCTACGAGCAGTACTTC.

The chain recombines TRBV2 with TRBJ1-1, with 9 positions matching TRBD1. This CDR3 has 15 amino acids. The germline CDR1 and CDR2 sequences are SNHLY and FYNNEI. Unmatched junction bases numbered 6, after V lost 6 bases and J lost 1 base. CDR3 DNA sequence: TGTGCCAGCAGCCTTAGGACAGGGGCGAACACTGAAGCTTTCTTT. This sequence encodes CASSLRTGANTEAFF.

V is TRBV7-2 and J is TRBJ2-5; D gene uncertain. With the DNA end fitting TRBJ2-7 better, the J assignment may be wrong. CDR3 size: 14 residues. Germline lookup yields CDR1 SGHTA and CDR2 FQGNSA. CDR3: CASSSYSGSYEQYF. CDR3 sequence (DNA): TGTGCCAGCAGTTCTTACTCAGGCTCCTACGAGCAGTACTTC.

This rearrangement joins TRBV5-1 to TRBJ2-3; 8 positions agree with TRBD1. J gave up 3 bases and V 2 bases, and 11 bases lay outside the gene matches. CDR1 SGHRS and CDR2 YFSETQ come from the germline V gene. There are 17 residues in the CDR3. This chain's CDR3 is CASSFRGPGVSTDTQYF. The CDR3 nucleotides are TGCGCCAGCAGCTTCAGGGGGCCGGGAGTAAGTACAGATACGCAGTATTTT. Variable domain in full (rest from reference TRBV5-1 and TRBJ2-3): KAGVTQTPRYLIKTRGQQVTLSCSPISGHRSVSWYQQTPGQGLQFLFEYFSETQRNKGNFPGRFSGRQFSNSRSEMNVSTLELGDSALYLCASSFRGPGVSTDTQYFGPGTRLTVL.

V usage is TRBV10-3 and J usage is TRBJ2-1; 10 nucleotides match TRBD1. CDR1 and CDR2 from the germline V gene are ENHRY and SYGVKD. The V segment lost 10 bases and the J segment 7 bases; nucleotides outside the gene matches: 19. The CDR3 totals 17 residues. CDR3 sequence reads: CATRRRTGGNTRNEQFF. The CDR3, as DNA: TGTGCCACCCGACGCCGGACAGGGGGAAACACAAGGAATGAGCAGTTCTTC.

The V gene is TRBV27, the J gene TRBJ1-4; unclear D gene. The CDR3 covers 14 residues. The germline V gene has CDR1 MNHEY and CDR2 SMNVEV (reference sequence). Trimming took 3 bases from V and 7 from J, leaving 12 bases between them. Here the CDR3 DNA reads TGTGCCAGCAGTTTTTTCGGGGTTGGTGAAAAACTGTTTTTT. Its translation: CASSFFGVGEKLFF.

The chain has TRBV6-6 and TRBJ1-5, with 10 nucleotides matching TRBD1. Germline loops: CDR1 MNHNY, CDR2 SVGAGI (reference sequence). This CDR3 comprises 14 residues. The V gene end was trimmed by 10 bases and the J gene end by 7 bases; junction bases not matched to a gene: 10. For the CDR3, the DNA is TGTGCCACCAACCGGGACAGGGGTGTACAGCCCCAGCATTTT. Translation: CATNRDRGVQPQHF.

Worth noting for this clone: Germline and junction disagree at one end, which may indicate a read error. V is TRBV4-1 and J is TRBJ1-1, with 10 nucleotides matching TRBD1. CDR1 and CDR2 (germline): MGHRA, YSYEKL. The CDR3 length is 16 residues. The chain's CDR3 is CASSLKPGQGRTEAFF. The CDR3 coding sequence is TGTGCCAGCAGCCTAAAACCGGGACAGGGGCGGACTGAAGCTTTCTTT.